A selection of T cell receptor beta chains follows, all from one sample in a study of T cell responses to AZD1222 COVID-19 vaccine. Sequencing was performed with immunoSEQ multiplex PCR; in TCRdb, only in-frame clones are kept and a portion is missing. The sample lists some 110,000 clones; approximately 90% were seen once. The source material was peripheral blood, sampled on day 0 of AZD1222 vaccination. The receptors were sampled from an adult in good health. Both conserved end residues are part of each CDR3. The listing skips clone size in some rows; elsewhere it reads once, few, many or a size class.

v_gene	j_gene	abundance	CDR3aa
TRBV10-1	TRBJ2-4	-	CASSESGTHRDKNIQYF
TRBV21-1	TRBJ2-1	-	CASSSDSLIYNEQFF
TRBV7-8	TRBJ1-3	-	CASSLGVQGASGNTIYF
TRBV2	TRBJ2-2	-	CASSAGTVNTGELFF
TRBV19	TRBJ2-1	-	CASALIGDEQFF
TRBV5-1	TRBJ2-1	-	CASSSASALINEQFF
TRBV28	TRBJ1-1	few	CASSSGTASNTEAFF
TRBV9	TRBJ1-3	-	CASSPRDLNSGNTIYF
TRBV15	TRBJ1-4	-	CATTRAGTNEKLFF
TRBV7-3	TRBJ2-3	-	CASSSSASTDTQYF
TRBV18	TRBJ2-3	once	CASSPGLAGGDGTDTQYF
TRBV15	TRBJ2-1	-	CATSRGASGSHEQFF
TRBV4-1	TRBJ2-7	-	CASSQGGFGGRSSYEQYF
TRBV10-2	TRBJ1-1	-	CASSEFMNTEAFF
TRBV29-1	TRBJ2-3	-	CSAAPASTDTQYF
TRBV27	TRBJ1-4	-	CASRDRGRHGEKLFF
TRBV19	TRBJ2-4	-	CASSTPWGQMGAKNIQYF
TRBV7-9	TRBJ1-3	-	CASSSGGTGNTIYF